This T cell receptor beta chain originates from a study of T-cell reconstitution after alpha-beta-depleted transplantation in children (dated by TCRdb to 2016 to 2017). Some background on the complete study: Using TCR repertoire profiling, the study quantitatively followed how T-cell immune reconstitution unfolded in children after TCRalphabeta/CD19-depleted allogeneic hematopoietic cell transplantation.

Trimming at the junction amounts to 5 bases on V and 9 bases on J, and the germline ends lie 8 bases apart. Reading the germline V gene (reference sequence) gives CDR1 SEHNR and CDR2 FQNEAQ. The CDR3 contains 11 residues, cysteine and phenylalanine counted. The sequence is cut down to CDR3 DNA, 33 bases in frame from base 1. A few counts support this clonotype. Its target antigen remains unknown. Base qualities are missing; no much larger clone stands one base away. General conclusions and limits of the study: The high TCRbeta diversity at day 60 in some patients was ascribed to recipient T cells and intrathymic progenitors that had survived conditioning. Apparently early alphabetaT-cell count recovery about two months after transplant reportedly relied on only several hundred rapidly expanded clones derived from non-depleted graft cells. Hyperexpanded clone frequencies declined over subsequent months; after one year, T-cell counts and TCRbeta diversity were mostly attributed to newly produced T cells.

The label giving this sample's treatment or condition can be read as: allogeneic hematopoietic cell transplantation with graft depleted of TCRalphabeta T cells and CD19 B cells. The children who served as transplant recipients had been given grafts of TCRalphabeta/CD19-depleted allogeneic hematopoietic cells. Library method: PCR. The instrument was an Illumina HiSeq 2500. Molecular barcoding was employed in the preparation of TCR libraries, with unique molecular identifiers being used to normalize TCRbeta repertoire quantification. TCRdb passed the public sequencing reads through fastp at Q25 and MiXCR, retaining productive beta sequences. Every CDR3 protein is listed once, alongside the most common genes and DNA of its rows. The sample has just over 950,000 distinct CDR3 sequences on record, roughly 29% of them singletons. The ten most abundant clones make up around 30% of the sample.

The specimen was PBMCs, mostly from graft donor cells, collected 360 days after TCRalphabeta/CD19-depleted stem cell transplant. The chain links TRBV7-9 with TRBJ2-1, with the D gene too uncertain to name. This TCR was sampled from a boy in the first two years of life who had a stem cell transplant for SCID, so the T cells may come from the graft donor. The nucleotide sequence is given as TGTGCCAGCAGCCTGGACCTTGAGCAGTTCTTC. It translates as CASSLDLEQFF.